Listed here are 9 T cell receptor beta chains from one sample, sequenced in a study of T cells in Graves' hyperthyroidism and ophthalmopathy. Amplified TCR beta CDR3 regions came from RNA transcripts. TCR CDR3 underwent first-round RT-PCR with the HTBI primer set. TCRdb used MiXCR to reprocess the multiplex PCR reads, holding one entry per CDR3 protein. The data contain approximately 590,000 distinct CDR3 sequences, 15% to 18% of them seen just once; the ten biggest clones take up roughly 6.6%. The sample taken for sequencing was blood. The source is a woman in her twenties or thirties with Graves' hyperthyroidism.

The chain recombines TRBV6-1 with TRBJ2-2; 9 bases map to TRBD2. Germline CDR1 reads MNHNS; CDR2 reads SASEGT. CDR3 length: 17 residues. Trimming at V came to 5 bases and at J to 2 bases, leaving 9 bases not matched to a gene. For the CDR3, the DNA is TGTGCCAGCAGTAAACTGACTAGCGGCCTTAACACCGGGGAGCTGTTTTTT. Its protein product is CASSKLTSGLNTGELFF.

This clonotype has ten or more counts. Here the CDR3 DNA reads TGTGCCAGCAGCCGCTCCGGGACTGTGACAACGGAGACCCAGTACTTC. It encodes CASSRSGTVTTETQYF. The chain recombines TRBV28 with TRBJ2-5; a possible D gene is TRBD2 (6 bases). This CDR3 region has 16 residues. V dropped 6 bases and J dropped 5 bases, with 22 bases sitting between them. Germline CDR1 reads MDHEN; CDR2 reads SYDVKM.

V usage is TRBV19 and J usage is TRBJ2-1, with 11 positions matching TRBD2. The CDR3 runs 19 residues. CDR1 is LNHDA, CDR2 SQIVND, per germline (reference sequence). The junction had 21 bases not matched to a gene; V was cut back by 7 bases and J by 7 bases. In DNA, the CDR3 is TGTGCCAGTAAACCCCACCGCTTAGCGGGAGGGCCGTATGGGAATGAGCAGTTCTTC. This translates into CASKPHRLAGGPYGNEQFF. Filled out from reference TRBV19 and TRBJ2-1, the complete variable domain reads DGGITQSPKYLFRKEGQNVTLSCEQNLNHDAMYWYRQDPGQGLRLIYYSQIVNDFQKGDIAEGYSVSREKKESFPLTVTSAQKNPTAFYLCASKPHRLAGGPYGNEQFFGPGTRLTVL.

A note on this clonotype: A read error may be the cause here, since a much bigger clone is one base away. CDR3 protein: CASSRKPPGGETQYF. The CDR3 DNA follows: TGTGCCAGCTCACGTAAACCCCCAGGAGGGGAGACCCAGTACTTC. The chain recombines TRBV18 with TRBJ2-5, with a possible D match to TRBD2 (6 bases). The germline CDR1 and CDR2 sequences are KGHSH and LQKENI. Trimming stripped 4 bases from V and 5 bases from J, with 17 bases between. CDR3 length: 15 amino acids.

In its sample, this clonotype was seen many times. V usage is TRBV7-2 and J usage is TRBJ2-1, with D perhaps TRBD2 (5 bases). The CDR3 sequence is 15 residues long. Germline V gene lookup returns CDR1 SGHTA and CDR2 FQGNSA. The V end lost 1 base, the J end lost 4 bases, and 11 bases lay between the germline ends. CDR3: CASSLVRRSYNEQFF. The DNA for the CDR3 is TGTGCCAGCAGCTTAGTCCGGAGGAGTTACAATGAGCAGTTCTTC. Variable domain in full (rest from reference TRBV7-2 and TRBJ2-1): GAGVSQSPSNKVTEKGKDVELRCDPISGHTALYWYRQSLGQGLEFLIYFQGNSAPDKSGLPSDRFSAERTGGSVSTLTIQRTQQEDSAVYLCASSLVRRSYNEQFFGPGTRLTVL.

In this sample, this clonotype turned up many times. The V and J genes are TRBV11-2 and TRBJ2-7; the match to TRBD1 covers 7 bases. Germline-derived CDR1 and CDR2 are SGHAT and FQNNGV. This CDR3 has 20 residues. J was trimmed by 1 base and V by 0 bases; bases with no gene match: 18. CDR3 DNA: TGTGCCAGCAGCTTAGATCCGAGGGGGCGCCGGCGGATCGGGTCCTACGAGCAGTACTTC. It encodes CASSLDPRGRRRIGSYEQYF.

The chain links TRBV5-1 to TRBJ1-4; D remains unclear. The CDR3 totals 15 residues. In germline, CDR1 is SGHRS, CDR2 YFSETQ. V shed 0 bases and J shed 7 bases, with 13 bases lying between them. The CDR3 nucleotides read TGCGCCAGCAGCTTGGGTCCGGGCGCCCCTGAAAAACTGTTTTTT. Its protein is CASSLGPGAPEKLFF.

This clonotype was recorded at least ten times. V usage is TRBV11-3 and J usage is TRBJ2-1, with 10 bases aligning to TRBD2. From germline, CDR1 is SGHNT and CDR2 YENEEA. CDR3 size: 14 residues. V lost 4 bases, J lost 9 bases, and 6 bases stayed unmatched. The chain's CDR3 is CASSSRAGGSEQFF. The CDR3 DNA reads TGTGCCAGCAGCTCACGAGCGGGAGGGAGTGAGCAGTTCTTC. The whole variable domain, filled in from reference TRBV11-3 and TRBJ2-1, reads EAGVVQSPRYKIIEKKQPVAFWCNPISGHNTLYWYLQNLGQGPELLIRYENEEAVDDSQLPKDRFSAERLKGVDSTLKIQPAELGDSAVYLCASSSRAGGSEQFFGPGTRLTVL.

The chain joins TRBV11-1 to TRBJ2-2, with a possible D match to TRBD2 (5 bases). Trimming left V 5 bases short and J 5 bases short, with 21 bases between. The CDR3 has 17 residues. The germline V gene encodes CDR1 SGHAT and CDR2 FQDESV (reference sequence). In nucleotides, the CDR3 is TGTGCCAGCAGCCCCTCGGTAGCGATCGAGGATACCGGGGAGCTGTTTTTT. This encodes CASSPSVAIEDTGELFF.